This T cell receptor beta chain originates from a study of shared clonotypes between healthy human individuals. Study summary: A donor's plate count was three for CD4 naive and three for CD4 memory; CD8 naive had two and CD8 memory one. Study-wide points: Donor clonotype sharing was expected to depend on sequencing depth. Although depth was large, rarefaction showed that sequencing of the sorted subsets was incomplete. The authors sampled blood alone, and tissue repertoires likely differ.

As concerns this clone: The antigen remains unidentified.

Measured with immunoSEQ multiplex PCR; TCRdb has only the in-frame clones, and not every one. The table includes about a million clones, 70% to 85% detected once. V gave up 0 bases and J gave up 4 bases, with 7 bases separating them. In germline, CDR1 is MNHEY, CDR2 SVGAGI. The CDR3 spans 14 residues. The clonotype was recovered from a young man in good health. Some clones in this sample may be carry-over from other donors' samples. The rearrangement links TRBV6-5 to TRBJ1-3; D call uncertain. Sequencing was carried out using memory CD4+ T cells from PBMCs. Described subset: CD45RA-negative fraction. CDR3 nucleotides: TGTGCCAGCAGTTACTCGATAACCGGAAACACCATATATTTT. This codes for CASSYSITGNTIYF.